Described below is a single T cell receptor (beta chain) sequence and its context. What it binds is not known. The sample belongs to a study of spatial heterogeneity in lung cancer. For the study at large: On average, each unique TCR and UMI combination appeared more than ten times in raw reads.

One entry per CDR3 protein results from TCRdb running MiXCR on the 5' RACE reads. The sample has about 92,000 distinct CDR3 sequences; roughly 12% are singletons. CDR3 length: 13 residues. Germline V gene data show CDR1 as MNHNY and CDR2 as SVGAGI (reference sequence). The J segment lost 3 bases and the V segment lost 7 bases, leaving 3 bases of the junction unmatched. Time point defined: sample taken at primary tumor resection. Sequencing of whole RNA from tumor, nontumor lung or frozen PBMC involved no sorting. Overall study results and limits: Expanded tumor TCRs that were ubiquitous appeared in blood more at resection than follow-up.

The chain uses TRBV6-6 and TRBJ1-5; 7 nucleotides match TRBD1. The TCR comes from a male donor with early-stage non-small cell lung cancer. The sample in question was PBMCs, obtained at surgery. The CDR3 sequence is CASTGTDNQPQHF. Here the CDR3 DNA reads TGTGCCAGCACCGGGACAGACAATCAGCCCCAGCATTTT.